What follows are 26 T cell receptor beta chains derived from one specimen sequenced in a study of cytotoxic CD8 clonotypes in ibrutinib-treated CLL. Profiled with immunoSEQ multiplex PCR; TCRdb holds only in-frame clones, not every one. The sample includes hundreds of thousands of clones, 70% of them seen just once. Sample: PBMCs, taken after 24 months of ibrutinib treatment. The receptor set was obtained from a human donor with chronic lymphocytic leukemia.

The V call is TRBV19, the J call TRBJ1-4; TRBD1 agrees at 7 bases. The CDR3 totals 14 residues. Per germline, CDR1 LNHDA and CDR2 SQIVND (reference sequence). V lost 1 base, J lost 15 bases, and 11 bases stayed unmatched. The CDR3 is CASSIVGLDREVFF. The CDR3 region has the DNA TGTGCCAGTAGTATAGTGGGCCTCGACAGGGAGGTGTTTTTT.

This clone occurred a few times. The chain links TRBV5-1 to TRBJ2-4; D might be TRBD2 (5 bases). Germline V gives CDR1 SGHRS, CDR2 YFSETQ. Deletions cut 0 bases from V and 6 bases from J, with 10 bases between. The CDR3 has 14 amino acids. The chain's CDR3 is CASSLASGRNIQYF. Here the CDR3 DNA reads TGCGCCAGCAGCTTGGCCAGCGGAAGAAACATTCAGTACTTC.

The CDR3 here is CASSPPNRSRGSGGNTIYF. In DNA form, the CDR3 reads TGTGCCAGCTCACCACCGAATCGATCCCGAGGCTCAGGAGGAAACACCATATATTTT. The genes are TRBV18 and TRBJ1-3; D remains ambiguous. The V and J ends lost 0 bases and 4 bases respectively, with 22 bases between them. The V gene's germline CDR1 is KGHSH and CDR2 LQKENI. This CDR3 spans 19 amino acids. Based on the CDR3 plus reference TRBV18 and TRBJ1-3, the full variable domain is NAGVMQNPRHLVRRRGQEARLRCSPMKGHSHVYWYRQLPEEGLKFMVYLQKENIIDESGMPKERFSAEFPKEGPSILRIQQVVRGDSAAYFCASSPPNRSRGSGGNTIYFGEGSWLTVV.

The chain has TRBV29-1 and TRBJ2-7; 7 bases match TRBD1. The V segment lost 5 bases and the J segment 0 bases; nucleotides outside the gene matches: 7. CDR3 length equals 14 residues. Germline V gene lookup returns CDR1 SQVTM and CDR2 ANQGSEA. CDR3 DNA sequence: TGCAGCGTTCGGACAGGCCGATTCTCCTACGAGCAGTACTTC. It yields the protein CSVRTGRFSYEQYF.

The V and J genes are TRBV27 and TRBJ1-5; D is ambiguous. Germline V gene sequence: CDR1 MNHEY, CDR2 SMNVEV (reference sequence). V was trimmed by 11 bases and J by 3 bases, leaving 17 bases between them. This CDR3 has 14 residues. The CDR3 sequence is CAPRLSGNNQPQHF. For the CDR3, the DNA is TGTGCCCCTCGGTTGTCGGGAAACAATCAGCCCCAGCATTTT.

The V call is TRBV9, the J call TRBJ2-7, with TRBD2 matching 7 bases. Germline CDR1 reads SGDLS; CDR2 reads YYNGEE. The CDR3 length is 15 residues. The junction had 5 bases not matched to a gene; V was cut back by 0 bases and J by 2 bases. The DNA for the CDR3 is TGTGCCAGCAGCGTAGCTGGGACTACCACCTACGAGCAGTACTTC. The encoded protein is CASSVAGTTTYEQYF.

This clone appeared a single time. The chain joins TRBV5-4 to TRBJ2-5; D may match TRBD1 or TRBD2 (5 bases each). V was cut by 3 bases and J by 5 bases, with 17 bases left in between. Germline V CDR1 and CDR2: SGHNT, YYREEE (reference sequence). CDR3 size: 15 residues. The CDR3 DNA is TGTGCCAGCAGCTCCCCGGAGGCCGGGACGGAGACCCAGTACTTC. Translated, it gives CASSSPEAGTETQYF.

V usage is TRBV14 and J usage is TRBJ1-1; TRBD1 might be the D (5 bases). The germline V and J ends were trimmed by 4 bases and 10 bases, with 25 bases remaining between them. The CDR3 length is 16 residues. Per germline, CDR1 SGHDN and CDR2 FVKESK. CDR3 DNA: TGTGCCAGCAGCCCGCAGGGACTCCTAAACCCCTATACAGCTTTCTTT. It translates to CASSPQGLLNPYTAFF.

Only a few counts were recorded for this clone. The rearrangement uses TRBV4-3 and TRBJ2-1, with a weak D call TRBD2 (6 bases). CDR1 LGHNA and CDR2 YSLEER come from the germline V gene. This CDR3 comprises 16 residues. V shed 1 base and J shed 6 bases, with 16 bases lying between them. The CDR3 sequence: CASSQVGRELPNEQFF. CDR3 bases: TGCGCCAGCAGCCAAGTGGGTCGGGAGTTACCCAATGAGCAGTTCTTC.

The rearrangement links TRBV2 to TRBJ1-2; no definite D call. Germline V gene sequence: CDR1 SNHLY, CDR2 FYNNEI. The CDR3 sequence is 13 residues long. The V gene lost 7 bases and the J gene lost 4 bases, with 13 bases spanning the gap. The CDR3 region is CASNEGWGYGYTF. In nucleotides, the CDR3 is TGTGCCAGCAACGAGGGATGGGGCTATGGCTACACCTTC.

V is TRBV4-3 and J is TRBJ1-5; D call uncertain. The CDR3 contains 12 residues. V was shortened by 2 bases and J by 9 bases, with 8 bases between the two germline ends. CDR1 is LGHNA and CDR2 is YSLEER in the germline V gene. The CDR3 spells CASSQPEGPQHF. CDR3 sequence (DNA): TGCGCCAGCAGCCAACCCGAAGGGCCCCAGCATTTT.

This clone was seen a few times. This chain uses TRBV29-1 with TRBJ2-1; D assignment may be TRBD1 or TRBD2 (5 bases each). Trimming shortened V by 7 bases and J by 4 bases, and 14 bases separated the two germline ends. CDR3 length equals 13 residues. The germline CDR1 and CDR2 sequences are SQVTM and ANQGSEA. The CDR3 DNA sequence: TGCAGCGCGATCCGGGACCAATACAATGAGCAGTTCTTC. Protein sequence: CSAIRDQYNEQFF.

This clone was found a few times. The rearrangement joins TRBV27 to TRBJ2-7, with D hard to call. The CDR3 has 11 amino acids. The germline V gene encodes CDR1 MNHEY and CDR2 SMNVEV (reference sequence). V was trimmed by 4 bases and J by 5 bases, leaving 6 bases between them. The CDR3 DNA follows: TGTGCCAGCAGTTCGACGGACGAGCAGTACTTC. Its translation is CASSSTDEQYF.

The V and J genes are TRBV5-1 and TRBJ1-2; the D is unclear. CDR1 and CDR2 (germline): SGHRS, YFSETQ. This CDR3 has 13 residues. Trimming took 0 bases from V and 4 from J, leaving 7 bases between them. The CDR3 DNA is TGCGCCAGCAGCTTGGCAGAGCTCTATGGCTACACCTTC. It codes for CASSLAELYGYTF.

The rearrangement joins TRBV6-5 to TRBJ2-7, with D perhaps TRBD2 (6 bases). CDR1 is MNHEY, CDR2 SVGAGI, per germline. This CDR3 comprises 13 residues. V was pared by 8 bases and J by 0 bases, with 11 bases between. CDR3 sequence: CASFGGGSYEQYF. CDR3 DNA: TGTGCCAGCTTTGGGGGAGGCTCCTACGAGCAGTACTTC.

The V and J genes are TRBV28 and TRBJ2-3; D gene unclear. Trimming cost V 6 bases and J 4 bases, with 8 bases left between them. Per the germline V gene, CDR1 is MDHEN and CDR2 is SYDVKM. The CDR3 loop spans 12 amino acids. The chain's CDR3 is CASRPVSDTQYF. CDR3 nucleotide sequence: TGTGCCAGCAGACCTGTCTCAGATACGCAGTATTTT. The variable domain in full, with the rest retrieved from reference TRBV28 and TRBJ2-3, is DVKVTQSSRYLVKRTGEKVFLECVQDMDHENMFWYRQDPGLGLRLIYFSYDVKMKEKGDIPEGYSVSREKKERFSLILESASTNQTSMYLCASRPVSDTQYFGPGTRLTVL.

The rearrangement uses TRBV5-6 and TRBJ2-1, with D unresolved. The CDR3 extends over 15 amino acids. V was trimmed by 0 bases and J by 0 bases, leaving 7 bases between them. Per the germline V gene, CDR1 is SGHDT and CDR2 is YYEEEE. CDR3: CASSLGTNSYNEQFF. The CDR3 coding sequence is TGTGCCAGCAGCTTGGGGACCAACTCCTACAATGAGCAGTTCTTC.

Worth noting for this clone: A read error may account for a junction end that differs from germline. The chain uses TRBV15 and TRBJ2-1; D perhaps matches TRBD1 (7 bases). Germline V gene sequence: CDR1 LNHNV, CDR2 YYDKDF (reference sequence). CDR3 length: 16 residues. Written as DNA, the CDR3 is TGTGCCACCAGCGGAGACCAGGGGGGAACTTACAATGAGCAGTTCTTC. It yields the protein CATSGDQGGTYNEQFF.

The sample holds a few counts of this clone. The V gene is TRBV7-2, the J gene TRBJ1-5; D is undetermined. V was clipped by 8 bases and J by 4 bases, with 15 bases between them. Germline loops: CDR1 SGHTA, CDR2 FQGNSA. This CDR3 is built from 14 residues. The CDR3 nucleotides are TGTGCCAGCGGACCCCAGAGCCTTAATCAGCCCCAGCATTTT. It encodes CASGPQSLNQPQHF.

This clone was seen just once. The J gene is TRBJ2-5, the V gene TRBV6-5; D gene unclear. V was cut by 5 bases and J by 4 bases, with 8 bases left in between. The germline CDR1 and CDR2 sequences are MNHEY and SVGAGI. The CDR3 consists of 12 residues. The CDR3 reads CASSQAPETQYF. The CDR3, as DNA: TGTGCCAGCAGTCAGGCCCCAGAGACCCAGTACTTC.

The chain couples TRBV6-5 to TRBJ2-1; 7 bases are a match to TRBD1. The CDR3 spans 15 residues. Unmatched junction bases numbered 15, after V lost 4 bases and J lost 12 bases. Looked up from germline, CDR1 is MNHEY and CDR2 is SVGAGI. The CDR3 protein is CASSFARTGSNRQFF. In nucleotides, the CDR3 is TGTGCCAGCAGTTTCGCCCGGACAGGCTCCAATCGGCAGTTCTTC.

This clone occurred once. The chain joins TRBV28 to TRBJ1-2, with D perhaps matching TRBD1 (6 bases). CDR1 and CDR2 from the germline V gene are MDHEN and SYDVKM. V was shortened by 3 bases and J by 1 base, with 12 bases between the two germline ends. The CDR3 spans 15 residues. DNA for the CDR3: TGTGCCAGCAGTTTCAGGGGCCTCATTAACTATGGCTACACCTTC. Translated: CASSFRGLINYGYTF.

The chain employs TRBV5-8 and TRBJ2-7; D gene ambiguous. The V gene's germline CDR1 is SGHTS and CDR2 YDEGEE. V lost 2 bases, J lost 5 bases, and 5 bases lay in between. This CDR3 has 11 amino acids. The CDR3, as DNA: TGTGCCAGCAGCTTCCAGCACGAGCAGTACTTC. It codes for CASSFQHEQYF.

The chain combines TRBV27 with TRBJ1-5; possible D gene TRBD1, 5 bases. The CDR3 is made up of 13 amino acids. In germline, CDR1 is MNHEY, CDR2 SMNVEV (reference sequence). Trimming took off 4 bases at V and 7 bases at J, with 11 bases between the two ends. The CDR3 sequence: CASSWQGDQPQHF. The CDR3 coding sequence is TGTGCCAGCAGTTGGCAGGGTGACCAGCCCCAGCATTTT.

The chain links TRBV28 to TRBJ2-5; D gene unclear. The V end lost 5 bases, the J end lost 2 bases, and 6 bases lay between the germline ends. The CDR3 extends over 12 amino acids. Germline V lookup: CDR1 MDHEN, CDR2 SYDVKM. CDR3 loop: CASSPLQETQYF. The DNA for the CDR3 is TGTGCCAGCAGTCCACTTCAAGAGACCCAGTACTTC.

The rearrangement links TRBV28 to TRBJ2-7; TRBD2 might be the D (6 bases). The CDR3 contains 15 residues. V gave up 5 bases and J gave up 0 bases, with 14 bases separating them. Germline V gene lookup returns CDR1 MDHEN and CDR2 SYDVKM. The DNA of the CDR3 is TGTGCCAGCAGTCCGTGGACTACCCTCTCCTACGAGCAGTACTTC. The encoded protein is CASSPWTTLSYEQYF.